Sequencing of this T cell receptor beta chain was carried out in a study of shared T cell receptors in the human thymus. The length of the CDR3 is 14 residues. V was cut by 4 bases and J by 1 base, with 11 bases left in between. CDR1 is SGHDT, CDR2 YYEEEE, per germline. TCRdb keeps only in-frame clones here, not all; method: immunoSEQ multiplex PCR. This sample carries 600,000 to 900,000 clones, approximately 85% of them seen once, and the ten largest clones take roughly 0.01%. This same sample was also part of a study on human thymus T cells. That investigation notes: Surgeons resected thymus tissue during corrective heart surgery. There appeared to be biased usage of V and J genes in thymic and blood repertoires. Related work showed strongly overlapping thymic repertoires across unrelated individuals.

What was sequenced was thymocytes. The clonotype comes from a girl in the first two years of life with a congenital heart defect. This rearrangement joins TRBV5-6 to TRBJ1-1; no reliable D call. The CDR3 DNA reads TGTGCCAGCAGCGATCGGTCCCAGAACACTGAAGCTTTCTTT. As protein: CASSDRSQNTEAFF.